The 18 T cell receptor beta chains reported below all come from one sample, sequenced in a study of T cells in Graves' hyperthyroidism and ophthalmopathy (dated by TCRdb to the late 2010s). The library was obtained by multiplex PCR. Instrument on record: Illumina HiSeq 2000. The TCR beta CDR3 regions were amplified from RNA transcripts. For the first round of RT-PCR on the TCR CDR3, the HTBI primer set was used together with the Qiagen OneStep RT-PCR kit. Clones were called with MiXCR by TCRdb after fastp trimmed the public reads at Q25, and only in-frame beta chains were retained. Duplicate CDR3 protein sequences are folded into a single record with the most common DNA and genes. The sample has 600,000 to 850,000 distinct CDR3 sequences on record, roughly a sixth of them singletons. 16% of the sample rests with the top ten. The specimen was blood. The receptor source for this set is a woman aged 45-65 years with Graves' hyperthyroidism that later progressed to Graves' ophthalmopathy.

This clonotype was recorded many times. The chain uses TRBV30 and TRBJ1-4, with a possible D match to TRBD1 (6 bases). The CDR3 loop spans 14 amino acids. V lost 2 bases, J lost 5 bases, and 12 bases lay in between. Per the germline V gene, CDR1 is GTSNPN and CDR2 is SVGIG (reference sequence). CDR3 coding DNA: TGTGCCTGGAGTACCGGGACAAAGAATGAAAAACTGTTTTTT. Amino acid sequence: CAWSTGTKNEKLFF.

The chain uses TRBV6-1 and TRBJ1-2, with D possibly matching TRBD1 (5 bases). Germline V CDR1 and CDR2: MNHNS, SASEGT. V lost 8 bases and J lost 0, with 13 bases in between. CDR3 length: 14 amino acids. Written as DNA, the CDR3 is TGTGCCAGCGGGGGGACTTATACTAACTATGGCTACACCTTC. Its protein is CASGGTYTNYGYTF.

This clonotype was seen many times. This CDR3 is CASSLYWARDAEAFF. CDR3 nucleotide sequence: TGTGCCAGCAGCTTGTACTGGGCAAGGGACGCTGAAGCTTTCTTT. The rearrangement joins TRBV5-6 to TRBJ1-1; D possibly corresponds to TRBD1 (5 bases). CDR1 is SGHDT and CDR2 is YYEEEE in the germline V gene. The ends were cut back, 1 base at V and 6 bases at J, with 16 bases in the middle. There are 15 residues in the CDR3.

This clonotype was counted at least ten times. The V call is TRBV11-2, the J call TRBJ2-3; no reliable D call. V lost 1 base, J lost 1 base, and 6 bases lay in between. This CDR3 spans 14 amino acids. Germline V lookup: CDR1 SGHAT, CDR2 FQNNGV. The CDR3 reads CASSLVFRTDTQYF. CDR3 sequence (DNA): TGTGCCAGCAGCTTAGTTTTTCGCACAGATACGCAGTATTTT.

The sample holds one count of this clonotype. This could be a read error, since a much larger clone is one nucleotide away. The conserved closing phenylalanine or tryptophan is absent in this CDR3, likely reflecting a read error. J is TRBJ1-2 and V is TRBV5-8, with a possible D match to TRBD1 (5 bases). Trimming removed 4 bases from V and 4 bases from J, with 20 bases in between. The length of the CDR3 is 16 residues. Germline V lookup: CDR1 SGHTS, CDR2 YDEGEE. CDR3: CASSLGRGRSGYGYTS. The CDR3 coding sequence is TGTGCCAGCAGCCTAGGCCGGGGGAGGAGCGGCTATGGCTACACCTCC.

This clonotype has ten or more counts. The CDR3 sequence is CASSLDSRQTQYF. The DNA for the CDR3 is TGTGCCAGCAGCTTAGATAGCAGGCAGACCCAGTACTTC. This chain joins TRBV11-3 and TRBJ2-5; no definite D call. V lost 0 bases and J 6 bases, leaving 8 bases between the germline ends. The CDR3 totals 13 residues. Germline-derived CDR1 and CDR2 are SGHNT and YENEEA.

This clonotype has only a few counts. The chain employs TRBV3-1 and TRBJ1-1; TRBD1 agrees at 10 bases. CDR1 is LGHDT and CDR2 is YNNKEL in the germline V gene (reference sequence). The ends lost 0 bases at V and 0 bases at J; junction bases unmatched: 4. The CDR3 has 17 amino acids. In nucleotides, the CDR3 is TGTGCCAGCAGCCAAGAATGGACAGGGGGTATGAACACTGAAGCTTTCTTT. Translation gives CASSQEWTGGMNTEAFF.

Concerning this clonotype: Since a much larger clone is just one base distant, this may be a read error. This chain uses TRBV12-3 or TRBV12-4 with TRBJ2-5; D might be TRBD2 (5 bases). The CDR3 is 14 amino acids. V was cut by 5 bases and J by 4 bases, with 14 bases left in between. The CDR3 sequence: CASSDGVLGETQYF. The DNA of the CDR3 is TGTGCCAGCAGTGACGGGGTTTTGGGAGAGACCCAGTACTTC.

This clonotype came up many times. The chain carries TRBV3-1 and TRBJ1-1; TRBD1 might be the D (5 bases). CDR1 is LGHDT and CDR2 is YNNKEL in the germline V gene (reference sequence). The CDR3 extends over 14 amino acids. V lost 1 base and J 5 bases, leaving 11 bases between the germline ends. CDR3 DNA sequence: TGTGCCAGCAGCCAAGCAGGGTGGGAGACTGAAGCTTTCTTT. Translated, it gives CASSQAGWETEAFF.

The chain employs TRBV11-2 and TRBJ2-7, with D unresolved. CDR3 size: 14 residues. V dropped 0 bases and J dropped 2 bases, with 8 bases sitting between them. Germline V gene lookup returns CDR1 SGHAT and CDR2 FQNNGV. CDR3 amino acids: CASSLEARAYEQYF. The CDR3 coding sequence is TGTGCCAGCAGCTTAGAAGCCAGAGCCTACGAGCAGTACTTC. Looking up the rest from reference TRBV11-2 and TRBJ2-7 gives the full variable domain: EAGVAQSPRYKIIEKRQSVAFWCNPISGHATLYWYQQILGQGPKLLIQFQNNGVVDDSQLPKDRFSAERLKGVDSTLKIQPAKLEDSAVYLCASSLEARAYEQYFGPGTRLTVT.

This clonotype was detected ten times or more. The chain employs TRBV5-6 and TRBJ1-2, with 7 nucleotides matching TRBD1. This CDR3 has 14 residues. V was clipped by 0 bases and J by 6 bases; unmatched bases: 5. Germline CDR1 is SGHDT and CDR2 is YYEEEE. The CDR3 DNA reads TGTGCCAGCAGCTTGGAGGGCAGGGGGGATGGCTACACCTTC. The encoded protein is CASSLEGRGDGYTF.

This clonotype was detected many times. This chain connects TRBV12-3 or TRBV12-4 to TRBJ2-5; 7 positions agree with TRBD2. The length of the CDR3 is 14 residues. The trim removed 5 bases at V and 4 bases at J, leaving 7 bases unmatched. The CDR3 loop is CASSRSTSAETQYF. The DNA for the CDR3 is TGTGCCAGCAGTCGGTCTACTAGCGCAGAGACCCAGTACTTC.

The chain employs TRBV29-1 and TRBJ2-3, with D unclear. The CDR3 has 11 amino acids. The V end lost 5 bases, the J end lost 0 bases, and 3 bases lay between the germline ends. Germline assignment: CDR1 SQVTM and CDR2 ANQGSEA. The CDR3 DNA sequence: TGCAGCGTTCGTAGCACAGATACGCAGTATTTT. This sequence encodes CSVRSTDTQYF.

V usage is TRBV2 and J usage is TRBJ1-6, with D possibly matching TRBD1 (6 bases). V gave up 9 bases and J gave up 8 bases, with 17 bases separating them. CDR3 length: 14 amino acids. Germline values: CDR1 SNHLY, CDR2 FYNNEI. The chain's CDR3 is CARTGSRGDSPLHF. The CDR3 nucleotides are TGTGCCAGAACAGGGAGTAGAGGGGATTCACCCCTCCACTTT. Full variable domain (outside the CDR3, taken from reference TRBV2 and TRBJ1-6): EPEVTQTPSHQVTQMGQEVILRCVPISNHLYFYWYRQILGQKVEFLVSFYNNEISEKSEIFDDQFSVERPDGSNFTLKIRSTKLEDSAMYFCARTGSRGDSPLHFGNGTRLTVT.

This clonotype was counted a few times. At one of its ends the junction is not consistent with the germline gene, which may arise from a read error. This chain's CDR3 is CASSNTESFF. As DNA, the CDR3 is TGTGCCAGCAGTAACACTGAATCTTTCTTT. The V gene is TRBV12-3 or TRBV12-4, the J gene TRBJ1-1; no firm D call. CDR3 length: 10 amino acids.

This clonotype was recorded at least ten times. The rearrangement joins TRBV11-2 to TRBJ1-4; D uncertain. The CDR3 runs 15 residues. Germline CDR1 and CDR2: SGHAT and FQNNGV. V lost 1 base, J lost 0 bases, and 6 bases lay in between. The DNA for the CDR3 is TGTGCCAGCAGCTTAGGTACTGCAACTAATGAAAAACTGTTTTTT. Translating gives CASSLGTATNEKLFF.

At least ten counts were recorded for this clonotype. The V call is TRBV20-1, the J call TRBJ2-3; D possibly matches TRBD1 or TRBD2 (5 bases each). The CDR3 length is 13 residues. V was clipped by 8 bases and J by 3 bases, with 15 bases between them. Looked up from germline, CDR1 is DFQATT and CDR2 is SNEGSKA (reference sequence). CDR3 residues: CSCSPGSTDTQYF. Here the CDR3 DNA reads TGCAGTTGCTCCCCAGGGAGTACAGATACGCAGTATTTT.

The DNA for the CDR3 is TGTGCCACCAGCAGAGCCGGAGGCTCAGGAGCCTACGAGCAGTACTTC. Its translation: CATSRAGGSGAYEQYF. The genes are TRBV15 and TRBJ2-7; maybe TRBD2 (5 bases). The V gene's germline CDR1 is LNHNV and CDR2 YYDKDF (reference sequence). This CDR3 spans 16 amino acids. Trimming removed 1 base at V and 2 bases at J, with 15 bases between.